The clone carrying this T cell receptor beta chain has only a few counts. What it recognizes is unknown. These data are taken from a study of CD8 T cells in ankylosing spondylitis. Whole-study findings and limits: Previous work reported some of these motif variants in the synovial fluid and blood of reactive arthritis. Disease-linked clones reportedly showed significant enrichment in matched ankylosing spondylitis synovial fluid. There was a TCR beta motif, made of several highly homologous variants, that appeared characteristic of ankylosing spondylitis blood.

Construction of TCR beta libraries was performed using quantitative 5'-RACE with molecular barcodes. TCRdb re-called the 5' RACE reads with MiXCR, one entry per CDR3 protein. The repertoire holds approximately 540,000 distinct CDR3 sequences, with roughly an eighth as singletons. Trimming shortened V by 3 bases and J by 0 bases, and 12 bases separated the two germline ends. This CDR3 comprises 15 residues. The germline V gene encodes CDR1 SQVTM and CDR2 ANQGSEA. The chain links TRBV29-1 to TRBJ2-1; TRBD2 is a possible D gene (5 bases). The sequenced sample consisted of blood, either unsorted or a sorted T cell fraction (not recorded which). The TCR sequence derives from a male donor with ankylosing spondylitis. CDR3 loop: CSVDIAGSSYNEQFF. In nucleotides, the CDR3 is TGCAGCGTTGATATTGCGGGTAGCTCCTACAATGAGCAGTTCTTC.